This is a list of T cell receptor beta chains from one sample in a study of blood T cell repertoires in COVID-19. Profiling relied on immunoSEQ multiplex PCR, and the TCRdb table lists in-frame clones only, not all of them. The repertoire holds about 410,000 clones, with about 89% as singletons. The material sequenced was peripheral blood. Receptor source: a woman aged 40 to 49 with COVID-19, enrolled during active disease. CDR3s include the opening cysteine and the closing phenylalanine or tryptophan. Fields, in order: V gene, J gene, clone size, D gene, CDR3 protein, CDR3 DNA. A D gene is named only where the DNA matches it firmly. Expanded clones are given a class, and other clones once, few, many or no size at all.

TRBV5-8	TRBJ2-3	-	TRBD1	CASSAGKGAPDTQYF	TGTGCCAGCAGCGCCGGAAAGGGGGCTCCAGATACGCAGTATTTT
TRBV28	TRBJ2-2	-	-	CASRGQPNTGELFF	TGTGCCAGCAGAGGACAGCCGAACACCGGGGAGCTGTTTTTT
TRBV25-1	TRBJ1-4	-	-	CASSEGGATNEKLFF	TGTGCCAGCAGTGAAGGAGGGGCAACTAATGAAAAACTGTTTTTT
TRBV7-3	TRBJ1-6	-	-	CASSTGLNSPLHF	TGTGCCAGCAGCACAGGGTTGAATTCACCCCTCCACTTT
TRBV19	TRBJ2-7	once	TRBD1	CASSPYRDRVYEQYF	TGTGCCAGTAGTCCCTACCGGGACAGGGTGTACGAGCAGTACTTC
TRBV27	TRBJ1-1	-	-	CASSFSRDTMREAFF	TGTGCCAGCAGCTTCTCCCGGGACACCATGCGAGAAGCTTTCTTT
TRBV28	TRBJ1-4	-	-	CASSGTNEKLFF	TGTGCCAGCTCCGGGACTAATGAAAAACTGTTTTTT
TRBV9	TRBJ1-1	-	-	CASSVGGHQNTEAFF	TGTGCCAGCAGCGTGGGCGGACATCAAAACACTGAAGCTTTCTTT
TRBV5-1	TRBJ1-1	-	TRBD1	CASSQGTENTEAFF	TGCGCCAGCAGCCAAGGGACAGAGAACACTGAAGCTTTCTTT
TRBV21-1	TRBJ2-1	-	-	CASSTPSGGGNEQFF	TGTGCCAGCAGCACCCCTAGCGGGGGCGGCAATGAGCAGTTCTTC
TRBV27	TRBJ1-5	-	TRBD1	CASSPRDSANQPQHF	TGTGCCAGCAGTCCGAGGGACAGTGCAAATCAGCCCCAGCATTTT
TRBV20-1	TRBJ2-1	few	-	CSASDVIYLNEQFF	TGCAGTGCTAGTGACGTGATCTACCTCAATGAGCAGTTCTTC
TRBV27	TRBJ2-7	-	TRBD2	CASSFSGLAHYEQYF	TGTGCCAGCAGTTTCTCGGGACTAGCGCACTACGAGCAGTACTTC
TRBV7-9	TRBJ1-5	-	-	CASSLLGSNQPQHF	TGTGCCAGCAGCTTACTAGGAAGCAATCAGCCCCAGCATTTT
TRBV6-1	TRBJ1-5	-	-	CASSEQGRNQPQHF	TGTGCCAGCAGTGAACAGGGTCGGAATCAGCCCCAGCATTTT
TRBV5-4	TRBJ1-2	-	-	CASSFQGSDYGYTF	TGTGCCAGCAGCTTTCAGGGATCGGACTATGGCTACACCTTC
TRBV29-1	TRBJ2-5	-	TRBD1	CSVAGTGATQETQYF	TGCAGCGTTGCCGGGACAGGGGCCACCCAAGAGACCCAGTACTTC
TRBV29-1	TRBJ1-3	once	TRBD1	CSQTDRGQAGNTIYF	TGCAGCCAAACCGACAGGGGGCAGGCTGGAAACACCATATATTTT
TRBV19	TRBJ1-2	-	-	CASSIGQFYGYTF	TGTGCCAGTAGTATAGGGCAGTTCTATGGCTACACCTTC
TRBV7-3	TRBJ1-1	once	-	CASSYQGRDTEAFF	TGTGCCAGCAGCTATCAGGGGAGGGACACTGAAGCTTTCTTT
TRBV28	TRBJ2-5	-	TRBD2	CASSLWRLLAGQETQYF	TGTGCCAGCAGTTTATGGCGGCTACTAGCGGGTCAAGAGACCCAGTACTTC
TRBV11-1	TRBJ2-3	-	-	CASSLDPAYSTDTQYF	TGTGCCAGCAGCTTAGATCCAGCGTATAGCACAGATACGCAGTATTTT
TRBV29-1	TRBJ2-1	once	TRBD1	CSVDRTGETGGGHNEQFF	TGCAGCGTTGATCGCACCGGGGAGACAGGGGGTGGTCACAATGAGCAGTTCTTC
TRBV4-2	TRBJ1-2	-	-	CASSQDRAYGYTF	TGTGCCAGCAGCCAAGACAGGGCCTATGGCTACACCTTC
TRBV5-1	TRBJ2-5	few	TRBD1	CASSLAEGAAETQYF	TGCGCCAGCAGCTTGGCCGAGGGGGCCGCGGAGACCCAGTACTTC
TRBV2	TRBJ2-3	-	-	CASSSGRIGADTQYF	TGTGCCAGCAGTTCAGGCAGAATAGGGGCAGATACGCAGTATTTT
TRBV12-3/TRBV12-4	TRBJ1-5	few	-	CASSFGGQPQHF	TGTGCCAGCAGTTTCGGGGGTCAGCCCCAGCATTTT
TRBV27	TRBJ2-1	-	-	CASSLAGYRYEQFF	TGTGCCAGCAGTTTGGCGGGTTATAGGTATGAGCAGTTCTTC
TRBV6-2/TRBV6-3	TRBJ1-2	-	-	CASSYATGTYTF	TGTGCCAGCAGTTACGCCACAGGAACCTACACCTTC
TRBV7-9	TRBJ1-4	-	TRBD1	CASRWDRASGANEKLFF	TGTGCCAGCAGATGGGACAGGGCCTCGGGGGCTAATGAAAAACTGTTTTTT
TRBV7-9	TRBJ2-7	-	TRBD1	CASSLVRDSNTYEQYF	TGTGCCAGCAGCCTAGTCCGGGACAGCAATACCTACGAGCAGTACTTC
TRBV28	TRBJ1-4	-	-	CASSSVGGAGNEKLFF	TGTGCCAGCAGTTCCGTTGGGGGGGCGGGTAATGAAAAACTGTTTTTT
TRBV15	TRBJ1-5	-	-	CATSRIPRTDQPQHF	TGTGCCACCAGCAGAATCCCGAGGACAGATCAGCCCCAGCATTTT
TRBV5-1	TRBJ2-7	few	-	CASSRTSSTSSYEQYF	TGCGCCAGCAGCCGAACGAGCTCGACAAGCTCCTACGAGCAGTACTTC
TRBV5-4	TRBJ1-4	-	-	CASSLTGAREKLFF	TGTGCCAGCAGCTTGACTGGGGCCCGAGAAAAACTGTTTTTT
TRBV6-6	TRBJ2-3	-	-	CASSLGQGDTQYF	TGTGCCAGCAGTCTCGGCCAGGGAGATACGCAGTATTTT
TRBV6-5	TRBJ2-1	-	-	CASSYSARGYYNEQFF	TGTGCCAGCAGTTACTCGGCCAGGGGCTACTACAATGAGCAGTTCTTC
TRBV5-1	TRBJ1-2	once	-	CASSQGAPTGDGYTF	TGCGCCAGCAGTCAGGGAGCCCCGACGGGAGATGGCTACACCTTC
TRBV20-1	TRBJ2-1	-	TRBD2	CSATDGTSGSGNEQFF	TGCAGTGCTACTGACGGGACTAGCGGGAGTGGGAATGAGCAGTTCTTC
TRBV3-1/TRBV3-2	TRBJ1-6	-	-	CASSQVALRYEGLHF	TGTGCCAGCAGCCAAGTGGCCCTCAGGTACGAGGGCCTCCACTTT
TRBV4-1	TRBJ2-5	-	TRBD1	CASSQRTGGMETQYF	TGCGCCAGCAGCCAAAGGACAGGGGGCATGGAGACCCAGTACTTC
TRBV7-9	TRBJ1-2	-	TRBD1	CASNEGQSYGYTF	TGTGCCAGCAACGAGGGACAGTCTTATGGCTACACCTTC
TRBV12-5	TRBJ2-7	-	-	CASGLSTSYEQYF	TGTGCTAGTGGTTTGAGCACGAGTTACGAGCAGTACTTC
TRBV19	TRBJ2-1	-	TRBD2	CASRAGAGGPYEQFF	TGTGCCAGTAGGGCAGGCGCGGGAGGGCCCTATGAGCAGTTCTTC
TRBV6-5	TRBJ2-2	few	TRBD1	CASSQRQGVTGELFF	TGTGCCAGCAGTCAAAGACAGGGGGTAACCGGGGAGCTGTTTTTT